The rows below give T cell receptor beta chains drawn from one sample of a study of OX40 agonist ivuxolimab in advanced cancers. Clones were sequenced by immunoSEQ multiplex PCR, and TCRdb holds only the in-frame ones, with some missing. Here the sample spans 55,000 to 70,000 clones, nearly 85% being singletons. The sequencing used CD4+ or CD8+ T cells sorted from blood, collected in a trial of the OX40 agonist ivuxolimab. These receptors originate from an adult with an advanced solid tumor such as melanoma, head and neck, liver or kidney cancer. Each CDR3 is given with its conserved first and last residue.

v_call: TRBV2; cdr3_aa: CASKQGIEAFF
v_call: TRBV6-5; cdr3_aa: CASSYEGNKIYEQYF
v_call: TRBV7-9; cdr3_aa: CASSYPGQGLTGELFF
v_call: TRBV7-2; cdr3_aa: CASSLASGGAREQFF
v_call: TRBV5-1; cdr3_aa: CASSSTSGGSQETQYF
v_call: TRBV19; cdr3_aa: CASNLGRTGGEAFF
v_call: TRBV6-6; cdr3_aa: CASSYSRDTGELFF
v_call: TRBV19; cdr3_aa: CASIHQPQHF
v_call: TRBV5-1; cdr3_aa: CASSSGTSGSEQYF
v_call: TRBV7-9; cdr3_aa: CASSPRLEGLNTDTQYF
v_call: TRBV18; cdr3_aa: CASSPDRGGEQFF
v_call: TRBV6-4; cdr3_aa: CASSLDSNSYNEQFF
v_call: TRBV15; cdr3_aa: CATSRLGETEAFF
v_call: TRBV28; cdr3_aa: CASSLQRYEQYF
v_call: TRBV11-3; cdr3_aa: CASSLEGLGYEQYF
v_call: TRBV6-1; cdr3_aa: CASSDSVTGDISNQPQHF
v_call: TRBV27; cdr3_aa: CASSLGRGLNYGYTF
v_call: TRBV25-1; cdr3_aa: CASSGAEKLFF
v_call: TRBV2; cdr3_aa: CASSELGYGYTF
v_call: TRBV28; cdr3_aa: CASSFFSDLNTGELFF
v_call: TRBV2; cdr3_aa: CASSGGLAGGQETQYF
v_call: TRBV6-5; cdr3_aa: CASSYSRREETQYF
v_call: TRBV30; cdr3_aa: CAWNAGAGETQYF
v_call: TRBV7-3; cdr3_aa: CASSLTSRGSGHQETQYF
v_call: TRBV7-9; cdr3_aa: CASSFGGTGPTFNYGYTF
v_call: TRBV7-6; cdr3_aa: CASSALPQETQYF
v_call: TRBV28; cdr3_aa: CASSPLAPPDTQYF
v_call: TRBV12-5; cdr3_aa: CASARGSGNTIYF
v_call: TRBV7-2; cdr3_aa: CASSLGDSDEQFF
v_call: TRBV11-2; cdr3_aa: CASSLETSGSQEQFF
v_call: TRBV7-2; cdr3_aa: CASSDPTSGRAYEQYF
v_call: TRBV18; cdr3_aa: CASSHGEIDTQYF
v_call: TRBV2; cdr3_aa: CASRPTGSGANVLTF